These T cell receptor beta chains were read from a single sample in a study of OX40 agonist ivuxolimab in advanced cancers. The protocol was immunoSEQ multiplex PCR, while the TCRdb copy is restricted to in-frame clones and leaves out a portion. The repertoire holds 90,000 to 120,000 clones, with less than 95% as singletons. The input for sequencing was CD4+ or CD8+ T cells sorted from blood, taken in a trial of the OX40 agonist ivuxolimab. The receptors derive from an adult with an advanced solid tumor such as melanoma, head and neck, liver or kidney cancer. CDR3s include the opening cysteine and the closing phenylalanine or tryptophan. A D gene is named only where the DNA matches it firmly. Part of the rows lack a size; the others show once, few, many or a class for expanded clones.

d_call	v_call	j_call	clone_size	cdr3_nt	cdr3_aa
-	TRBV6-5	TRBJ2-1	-	TGTGCCAGCAGTTACTCTGGGGGGAGCTCCTACAATGAGCAGTTCTTC	CASSYSGGSSYNEQFF
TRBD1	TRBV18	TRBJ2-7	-	TGTGCCAGCTCACCCCGGACAGGGGCAGGTTACGAGCAGTACTTC	CASSPRTGAGYEQYF
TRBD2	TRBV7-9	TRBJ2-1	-	TGTGCCAGCAGCCCCCTCCCAACTAGCGGGAGAAATGGGGAGCAGTTCTTC	CASSPLPTSGRNGEQFF
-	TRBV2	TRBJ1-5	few	TGTGCCAGCCGTCCGGGTGAAGGGACCCAGCATTTT	CASRPGEGTQHF
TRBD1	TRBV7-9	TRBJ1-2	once	TGTGCCAGCAGCCCCGGGACAGTTCCTAAAGATTATGGCTACACCTTC	CASSPGTVPKDYGYTF
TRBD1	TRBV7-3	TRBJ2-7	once	TGTGCCAGCAGCGTTCCGGGACAGGGGTTGTACTTC	CASSVPGQGLYF
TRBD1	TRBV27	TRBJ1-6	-	TGTGCCAGCAGTTGGGACAGCCTGGATTCACCCCTCCACTTT	CASSWDSLDSPLHF
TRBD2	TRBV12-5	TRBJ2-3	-	TGTGCTAGTGGTTTGGTACTAGCGGGAGGGCCCGGAGATACGCAGTATTTT	CASGLVLAGGPGDTQYF
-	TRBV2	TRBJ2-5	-	TGTGCCAGCAGTCTCAGGGACCAAGAGACCCAGTACTTC	CASSLRDQETQYF
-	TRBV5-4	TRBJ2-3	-	TGTGCCAGCAGCTTTGGCCGGGGAAGGTTTCCTAGCACAGATACGCAGTATTTT	CASSFGRGRFPSTDTQYF
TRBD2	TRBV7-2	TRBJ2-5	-	TGTGCCAGCAACTTAGCGGGAGCAGAGACCCAGTACTTC	CASNLAGAETQYF
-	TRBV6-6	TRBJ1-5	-	TGTGCCAGCAGTTATGGGGCCGGGGATCAGCCCCAGCATTTT	CASSYGAGDQPQHF
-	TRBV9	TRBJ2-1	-	TGTGCCAGCAGCGTAGGAAAGGGGCAGTTCTTC	CASSVGKGQFF
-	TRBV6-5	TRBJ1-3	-	TGTGCCAGCAGTCGCACGGGCCCCTCTGGAAACACCATATATTTT	CASSRTGPSGNTIYF
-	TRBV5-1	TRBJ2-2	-	TGCGCCAGCAGCTTACGGAGTATTCCGAACACCGGGGAGCTGTTTTTT	CASSLRSIPNTGELFF
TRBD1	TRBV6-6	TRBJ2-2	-	TGTGCCAGCAGCAGCCCGAGGGGGCGGGACACCGGGGAGCTGTTTTTT	CASSSPRGRDTGELFF
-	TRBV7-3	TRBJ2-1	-	TGTGCCAGCGGACGGCTTCACGATGAGCAGTTCTTC	CASGRLHDEQFF
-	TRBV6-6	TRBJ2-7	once	TGTGCCAGCAGTTACTCAGGCAGCGCCTACGAGCAGTACTTC	CASSYSGSAYEQYF
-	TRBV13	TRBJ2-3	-	TGTGCCAGCAGCGTGGGCACTCCGGGCACAGATACGCAGTATTTT	CASSVGTPGTDTQYF
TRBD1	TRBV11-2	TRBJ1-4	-	TGTGCCAGCAGCGCAGGGGGCTCCAATGAAAAACTGTTTTTT	CASSAGGSNEKLFF
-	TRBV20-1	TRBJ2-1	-	TGCAGTGCTAGAGGTCCTGACGAGCAGTTCTTC	CSARGPDEQFF
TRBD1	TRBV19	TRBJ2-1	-	TGTGCCAGTAGTATAGGCCAGGGGGCCTACAATGAGCAGTTCTTC	CASSIGQGAYNEQFF
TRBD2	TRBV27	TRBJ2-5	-	TGTGCCAGCAGGACGGGGGGGGAGACCCAGTACTTC	CASRTGGETQYF
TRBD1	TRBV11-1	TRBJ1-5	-	TGTGCCAGCAGCCTAGAGGGCAGGGGGCGGCGTCAGCCCCAGCATTTT	CASSLEGRGRRQPQHF
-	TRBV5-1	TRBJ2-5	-	TGCGCCAGCCACGAGGGGGGCGGGGAGACCCAGTACTTC	CASHEGGGETQYF
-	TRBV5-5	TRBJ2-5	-	TGTGCCAGCAGCCGAGACAGGAATGTGCCGACCCAGTACTTC	CASSRDRNVPTQYF
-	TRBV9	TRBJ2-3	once	TGTGCCAGCAGCGTAGCTGTCACAGATACGCAGTATTTT	CASSVAVTDTQYF
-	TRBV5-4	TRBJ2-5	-	TGTGCCAGCAGCCAAGGCGGCGGGGCCTTTGGGGAGACCCAGTACTTC	CASSQGGGAFGETQYF
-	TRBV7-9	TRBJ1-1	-	TGTGCCAGCAGCTTAGGGGCAGCAAACACTGAAGCTTTCTTT	CASSLGAANTEAFF
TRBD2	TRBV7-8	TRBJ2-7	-	TGTGCCAGCAGCGCCCTACTAGCGGGAGCCTACGAGCAGTACTTC	CASSALLAGAYEQYF
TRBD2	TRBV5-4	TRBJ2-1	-	TGTGCCAGCAGCTTCAAACTAGCGGGTAGGGATGAGCAGTTCTTC	CASSFKLAGRDEQFF
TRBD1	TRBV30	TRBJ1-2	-	TGTGCCTGGAGCCCAGGGGGAAGGTATGGCTACACCTTC	CAWSPGGRYGYTF
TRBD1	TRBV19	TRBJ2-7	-	TGTGCCAGTGGGGACAGGGAACTCGAGCAGTACTTC	CASGDRELEQYF
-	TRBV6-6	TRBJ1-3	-	TGTGCCGGGACCCGGGGTTTTGGAAACACCATATATTTT	CAGTRGFGNTIYF
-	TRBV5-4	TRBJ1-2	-	TGTGCCAGCAGCCTCTCGGGGGGGGCGGTTGTCTATGGCTACACCTTC	CASSLSGGAVVYGYTF
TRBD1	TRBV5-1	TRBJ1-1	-	TGCGCCAGCAGCTTGGGCGTTATGGACAGGCGGATGACTGAAGCTTTCTTT	CASSLGVMDRRMTEAFF
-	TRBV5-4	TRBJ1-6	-	TGTGCCAGCAGCTTGGGGGGGAGCGGTAATTCACCCCTCCACTTT	CASSLGGSGNSPLHF
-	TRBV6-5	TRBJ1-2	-	TGTGCCAGCAAGTACCCTAACTATGGCTACACCTTC	CASKYPNYGYTF
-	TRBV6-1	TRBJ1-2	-	TGTGCCAGCAGTGAAGCAGGTGGGGGGGCATATGGCTACACCTTC	CASSEAGGGAYGYTF
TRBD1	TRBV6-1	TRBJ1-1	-	TGTGCCAGTTGGGAAGGGGGCATTGAGGCTTTCTTT	CASWEGGIEAFF
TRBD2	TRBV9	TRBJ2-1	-	TGTGCCAGCAGCCCAGGTCTGGGACTAGGGGACAATGAGCAGTTCTTC	CASSPGLGLGDNEQFF
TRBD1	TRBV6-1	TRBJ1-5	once	TGTGCCAGCAGTGGCCGGGACAGGGGGGTTCAGCCCCAGCATTTT	CASSGRDRGVQPQHF